This T cell receptor beta chain was obtained from a study of blood T cell repertoires in COVID-19. Study information: Acute-phase and convalescent COVID-19 samples originated in the United States, Italy and Spain. PBMCs, B-cell-depleted T cells, or T cells provided the cDNA or gDNA that made up the material.

This clone was picked up a small number of times. Other DNA sequences from this sample encode an identical CDR3 as well. Per the original methods: Counts of nucleated cells, estimated from reference gene primer amplification, were obtained. The method was immunoSEQ multiplex PCR; TCRdb's version includes in-frame clones alone and lacks a portion of them. That table furnishes V, J and clone size, whereas the DNA furnished D and trimming. The table shows some 90,000 clones, with roughly nine tenths occurring only once. From germline, CDR1 is MNHEY and CDR2 SVGAGI. Deletions cut 2 bases from V and 7 bases from J, with 3 bases between. CDR3 length: 12 residues.

Sequencing input: peripheral blood. This sequence originates from a man aged 50 or older with acute or convalescent COVID-19. The rearrangement links TRBV6-5 to TRBJ1-6; D remains unclear. The CDR3 nucleotides are TGTGCCAGCAGTTACCCGAATTCACCCCTCCACTTT. Encoded protein: CASSYPNSPLHF.